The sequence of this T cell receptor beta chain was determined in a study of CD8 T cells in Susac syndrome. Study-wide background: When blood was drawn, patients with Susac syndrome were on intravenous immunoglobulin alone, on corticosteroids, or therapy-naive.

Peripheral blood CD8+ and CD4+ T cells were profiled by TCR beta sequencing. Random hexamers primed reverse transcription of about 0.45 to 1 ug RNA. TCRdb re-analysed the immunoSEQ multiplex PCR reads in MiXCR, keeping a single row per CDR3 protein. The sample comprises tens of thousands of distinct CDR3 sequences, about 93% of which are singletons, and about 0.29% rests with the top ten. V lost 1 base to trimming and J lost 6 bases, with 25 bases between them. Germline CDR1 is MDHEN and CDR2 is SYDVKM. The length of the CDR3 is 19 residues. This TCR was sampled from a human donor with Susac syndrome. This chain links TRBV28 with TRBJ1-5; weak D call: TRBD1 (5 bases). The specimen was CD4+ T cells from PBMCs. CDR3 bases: TGTGCCAGCAGTTTATTACCGTTCGACAGCCTCAATGGGGGTCAGCCCCAGCATTTT. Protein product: CASSLLPFDSLNGGQPQHF.